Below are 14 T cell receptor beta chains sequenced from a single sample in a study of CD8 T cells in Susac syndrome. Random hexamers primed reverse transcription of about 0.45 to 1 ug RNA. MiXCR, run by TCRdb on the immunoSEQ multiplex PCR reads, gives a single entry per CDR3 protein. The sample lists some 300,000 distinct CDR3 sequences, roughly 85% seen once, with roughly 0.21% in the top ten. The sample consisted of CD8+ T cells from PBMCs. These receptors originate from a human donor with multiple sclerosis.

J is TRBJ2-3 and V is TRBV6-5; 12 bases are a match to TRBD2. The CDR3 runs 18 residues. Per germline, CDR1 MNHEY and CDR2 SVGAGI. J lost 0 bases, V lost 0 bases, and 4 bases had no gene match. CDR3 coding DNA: TGTGCCAGCAGTTACTCATTAGGGACTAGCGGGAGCACAGATACGCAGTATTTT. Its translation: CASSYSLGTSGSTDTQYF.

The CDR3 is CASSLGGVAGNTIYF. In DNA, the CDR3 is TGTGCCAGCAGCTTAGGGGGGGTGGCGGGAAACACCATATATTTT. This chain joins TRBV7-8 and TRBJ1-3; a weak D match, TRBD1 (5 bases). The CDR3 covers 15 residues. Per the germline V gene, CDR1 is SGHVS and CDR2 is FQNEAQ. The V gene lost 1 base and the J gene lost 4 bases, with 11 bases spanning the gap.

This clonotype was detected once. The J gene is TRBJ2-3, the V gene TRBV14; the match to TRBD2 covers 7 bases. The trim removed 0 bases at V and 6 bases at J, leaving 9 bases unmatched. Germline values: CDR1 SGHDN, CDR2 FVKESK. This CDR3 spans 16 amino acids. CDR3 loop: CASSQEFSGAHDTQYF. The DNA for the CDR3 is TGTGCCAGCAGCCAAGAATTCAGCGGGGCACATGATACGCAGTATTTT.

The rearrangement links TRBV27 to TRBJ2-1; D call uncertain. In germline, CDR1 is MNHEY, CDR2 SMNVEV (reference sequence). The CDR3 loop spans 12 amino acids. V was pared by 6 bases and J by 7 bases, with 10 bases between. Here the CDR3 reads CASSAGPNEQFF. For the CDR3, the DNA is TGTGCCAGCAGCGCAGGCCCAAATGAGCAGTTCTTC.

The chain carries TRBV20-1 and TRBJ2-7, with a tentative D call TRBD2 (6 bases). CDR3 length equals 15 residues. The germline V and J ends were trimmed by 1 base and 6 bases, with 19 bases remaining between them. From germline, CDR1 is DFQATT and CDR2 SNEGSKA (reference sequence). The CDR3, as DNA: TGCAGTGCTAGAGTGCCCGACGGGGGACGGGGCGAGCAGTACTTC. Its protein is CSARVPDGGRGEQYF.

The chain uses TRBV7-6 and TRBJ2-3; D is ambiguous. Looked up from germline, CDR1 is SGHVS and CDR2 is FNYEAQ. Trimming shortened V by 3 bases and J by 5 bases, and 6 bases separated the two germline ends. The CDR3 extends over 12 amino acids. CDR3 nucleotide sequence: TGTGCCAGCAGCTTCGCGGAAGATACGCAGTATTTT. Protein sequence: CASSFAEDTQYF.

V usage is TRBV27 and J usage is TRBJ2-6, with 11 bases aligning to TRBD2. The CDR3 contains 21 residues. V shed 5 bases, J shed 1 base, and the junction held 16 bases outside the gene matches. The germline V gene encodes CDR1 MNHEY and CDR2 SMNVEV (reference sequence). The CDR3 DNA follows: TGTGCCAGCAGTCCAATTTGGTCGTCTAGCGGGAGGATGTCTGGGGCCAACGTCCTGACTTTC. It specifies CASSPIWSSSGRMSGANVLTF.

The CDR3 reads CASSRLAGLEREQYF. DNA for the CDR3: TGCGCCAGCAGCCGTCTAGCGGGGTTAGAAAGGGAGCAGTACTTC. The genes are TRBV4-1 and TRBJ2-7; 9 nucleotides agree with TRBD2. In germline, CDR1 is MGHRA, CDR2 YSYEKL. With V trimmed by 4 bases and J by 7 bases, 11 bases remained unmatched. The CDR3 is 15 residues long.

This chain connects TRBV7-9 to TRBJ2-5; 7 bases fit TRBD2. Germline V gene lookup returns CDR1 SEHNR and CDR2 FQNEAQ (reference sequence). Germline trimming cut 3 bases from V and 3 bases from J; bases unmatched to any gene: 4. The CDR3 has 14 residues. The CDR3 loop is CASSLPLAEETQYF. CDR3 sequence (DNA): TGTGCCAGCAGCTTGCCGCTAGCGGAAGAGACCCAGTACTTC.

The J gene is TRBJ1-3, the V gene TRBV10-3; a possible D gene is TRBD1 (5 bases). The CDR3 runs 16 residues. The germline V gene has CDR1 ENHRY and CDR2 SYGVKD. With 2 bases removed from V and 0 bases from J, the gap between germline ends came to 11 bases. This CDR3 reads CAISELDTSSGNTIYF. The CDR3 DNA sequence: TGTGCCATCAGTGAGCTGGACACAAGCTCTGGAAACACCATATATTTT.

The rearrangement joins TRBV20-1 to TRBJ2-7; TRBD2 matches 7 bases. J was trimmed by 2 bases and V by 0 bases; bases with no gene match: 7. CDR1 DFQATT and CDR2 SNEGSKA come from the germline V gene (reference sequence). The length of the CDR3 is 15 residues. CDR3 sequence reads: CSARDLAAGTYEQYF. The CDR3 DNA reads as TGCAGTGCTAGAGATCTAGCGGCAGGGACCTACGAGCAGTACTTC.

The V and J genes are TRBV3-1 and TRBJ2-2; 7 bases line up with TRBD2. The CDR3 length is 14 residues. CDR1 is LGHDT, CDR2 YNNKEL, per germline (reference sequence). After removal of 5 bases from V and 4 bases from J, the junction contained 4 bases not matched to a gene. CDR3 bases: TGTGCCAGCAGCGCCGCGGGAGCCACCGGGGAGCTGTTTTTT. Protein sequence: CASSAAGATGELFF. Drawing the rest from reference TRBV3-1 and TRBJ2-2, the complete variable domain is DTAVSQTPKYLVTQMGNDKSIKCEQNLGHDTMYWYKQDSKKFLKIMFSYNNKELIINETVPNRFSPKSPDKAHLNLHINSLELGDSAVYFCASSAAGATGELFFGEGSRLTVL.

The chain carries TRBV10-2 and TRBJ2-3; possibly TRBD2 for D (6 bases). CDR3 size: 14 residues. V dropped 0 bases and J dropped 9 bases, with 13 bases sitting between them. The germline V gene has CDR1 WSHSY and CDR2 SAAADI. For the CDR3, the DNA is TGCGCCAGCAGTGAGTCGGAGGGGCGGGTAACGCAGTATTTT. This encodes CASSESEGRVTQYF.

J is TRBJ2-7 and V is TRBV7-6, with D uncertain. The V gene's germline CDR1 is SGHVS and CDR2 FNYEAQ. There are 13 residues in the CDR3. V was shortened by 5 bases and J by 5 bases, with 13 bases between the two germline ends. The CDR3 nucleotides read TGTGCCAGCAGCCTGGCCGGGTGGAACGAGCAGTACTTC. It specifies CASSLAGWNEQYF.